The 25 T cell receptor beta chains reported below all come from one sample, sequenced in a study of CD8 T cells in Susac syndrome. RNA was extracted with the RNeasy kit, and a quantity of about 0.45 to 1 ug was reverse transcribed using random hexamers. TCRdb itself ran the immunoSEQ multiplex PCR reads through MiXCR, one entry per CDR3 protein. In the table there are around 170,000 distinct CDR3 sequences, approximately 95% of which are singletons. The sequenced sample was CD4+ T cells from PBMCs. All receptors come from a human donor with Susac syndrome.

The V and J genes are TRBV20-1 and TRBJ2-3; 11 nucleotides agree with TRBD2. Trimming cost V 1 base and J 4 bases; bases outside gene matches: 10. Germline lookup yields CDR1 DFQATT and CDR2 SNEGSKA (reference sequence). CDR3 length: 17 amino acids. The CDR3 region has the DNA TGCAGTGCTAGAGCGGGACTAGCGGTCTCGCACCCAGATACGCAGTATTTT. It codes for CSARAGLAVSHPDTQYF.

The chain joins TRBV15 to TRBJ2-3; no reliable D call. V lost 1 base to trimming and J lost 4 bases, with 9 bases between them. The CDR3 length is 14 residues. Germline CDR1 LNHNV, CDR2 YYDKDF (reference sequence). CDR3 amino acids: CATSRVRSADTQYF. The DNA for the CDR3 is TGTGCCACCAGCAGAGTCAGGTCAGCAGATACGCAGTATTTT.

This clonotype appeared a few times. V is TRBV5-1 and J is TRBJ2-2; tentative D call: TRBD1 (5 bases). Trimming pared 1 base from V and 5 bases from J, leaving 9 bases between. Germline lookup yields CDR1 SGHRS and CDR2 YFSETQ. CDR3 size: 14 residues. The CDR3 is CASSLTGDTGELFF. The CDR3 DNA reads TGCGCCAGCAGCTTGACAGGAGATACCGGGGAGCTGTTTTTT.

The CDR3 is CASSWRDLYNEQFF. The CDR3 nucleotides read TGTGCCAGCAGTTGGCGGGACTTATACAATGAGCAGTTCTTC. The rearrangement uses TRBV6-2 or TRBV6-3 and TRBJ2-1; D may be TRBD2 (6 bases). Per the germline V gene, CDR1 is MNHEY and CDR2 is SVGEGT. The CDR3 totals 14 residues. The V end was cut by 4 bases, the J end by 4 bases, with 11 bases between.

Worth noting for this clonotype: A junction end diverges from the germline sequence, so it may reflect a read error. The genes are TRBV7-9 and TRBJ2-5; D perhaps matches TRBD2 (6 bases). CDR1 SEHNR and CDR2 FQNEAQ come from the germline V gene (reference sequence). The CDR3 length is 13 residues. In nucleotides, the CDR3 is TGTGCCAGCAGTTTAGCTGGGGGGGAGACCCAGTACTTC. Amino acid sequence: CASSLAGGETQYF.

This chain uses TRBV10-2 with TRBJ2-5; maybe TRBD2 (5 bases). Germline V gene lookup returns CDR1 WSHSY and CDR2 SAAADI. V shed 4 bases and J shed 4 bases, with 13 bases lying between them. This CDR3 is built from 14 residues. CDR3 DNA sequence: TGCGCCAGCAGTGCAACACCCGCGGGAGAGACCCAGTACTTC. Translating gives CASSATPAGETQYF.

The rearrangement links TRBV6-2 or TRBV6-3 to TRBJ2-1; 14 positions agree with TRBD2. The ends lost 6 bases at V and 10 bases at J; junction bases unmatched: 5. CDR3 length: 14 amino acids. Germline values: CDR1 MNHEY, CDR2 SVGEGT. CDR3: CASRTSGGDWEQFF. The CDR3 DNA reads TGTGCCAGCAGGACTAGCGGGGGGGACTGGGAGCAGTTCTTC.

The CDR3, as DNA: TGTGCCAGCAGCCGGGGGGGAACTAGCGGGGGACAAGAGACCCAGTACTTC. Its translation is CASSRGGTSGGQETQYF. This chain links TRBV9 with TRBJ2-5; 11 bases are shared with TRBD2. The length of the CDR3 is 17 residues. CDR1 is SGDLS, CDR2 YYNGEE, per germline. The trim removed 4 bases at V and 2 bases at J, leaving 10 bases unmatched.

In nucleotides, the CDR3 is TGTGCCAGCAGTTTAAGACAGGGGCTCTCTAACTATGGCTACACCTTC. This gives the protein CASSLRQGLSNYGYTF. The V gene is TRBV27, the J gene TRBJ1-2, with 8 bases aligning to TRBD1. V lost 2 bases to trimming and J lost 0 bases; unmatched junction nucleotides: 5. Germline V gives CDR1 MNHEY, CDR2 SMNVEV (reference sequence). This CDR3 region has 16 residues.

This clonotype showed up just once. The chain carries TRBV28 and TRBJ2-7; D gene unclear. Looked up from germline, CDR1 is MDHEN and CDR2 is SYDVKM. V shed 4 bases and J shed 2 bases, with 15 bases lying between them. This CDR3 spans 15 amino acids. DNA of the CDR3: TGTGCCAGCAGTTCCCGACGGGTTCTTACCTACGAGCAGTACGTC. Residues: CASSSRRVLTYEQYV.

The chain combines TRBV18 with TRBJ2-4, with TRBD1 identical over 7 bases. Germline V gene lookup returns CDR1 KGHSH and CDR2 LQKENI. This CDR3 region has 14 residues. J gave up 6 bases and V 1 base, and 3 bases lay outside the gene matches. This CDR3 is CASSPQDRINIQYF. In nucleotides, the CDR3 is TGTGCCAGCTCACCACAGGACAGGATAAACATTCAGTACTTC.

V usage is TRBV12-3 or TRBV12-4 and J usage is TRBJ2-7, with a tentative D call TRBD2 (6 bases). The length of the CDR3 is 12 residues. The ends were cut back, 3 bases at V and 12 bases at J, with 15 bases in the middle. The CDR3 DNA follows: TGTGCCAGCAGTTTGAAGGGAAGGAGGGGGTACGTC. It encodes CASSLKGRRGYV.

The J gene is TRBJ1-6, the V gene TRBV2; 8 nucleotides match TRBD1. V lost 5 bases, J lost 7 bases, and 4 bases stayed unmatched. Per the germline V gene, CDR1 is SNHLY and CDR2 is FYNNEI. The CDR3 consists of 14 residues. CDR3 amino acids: CASSLDRGNSPLHF. Here the CDR3 DNA reads TGTGCCAGCAGTTTAGACAGGGGAAATTCACCCCTCCACTTT.

The chain employs TRBV30 and TRBJ1-3, with D uncertain. The CDR3 is 15 residues long. V was shortened by 0 bases and J by 2 bases, with 11 bases between the two germline ends. Germline V lookup: CDR1 GTSNPN, CDR2 SVGIG (reference sequence). The CDR3 sequence: CAWSVAGSAGNTIYF. Written as DNA, the CDR3 is TGTGCCTGGAGTGTAGCCGGCTCCGCTGGAAACACCATATATTTT.

The gene calls are TRBV28 and TRBJ2-1; D is perhaps TRBD2 (6 bases). The CDR3 has 14 residues. Deletions cut 4 bases from V and 3 bases from J, with 10 bases between. Germline CDR1 reads MDHEN; CDR2 reads SYDVKM. CDR3 coding DNA: TGTGCCAGCAGTTCTGGCGGGAACTACAATGAGCAGTTCTTC. This translates into CASSSGGNYNEQFF.

The genes are TRBV28 and TRBJ2-3, with 11 bases lining up with TRBD2. J lost 6 bases, V lost 6 bases, and 11 bases had no gene match. The CDR3 consists of 16 residues. The germline V gene has CDR1 MDHEN and CDR2 SYDVKM. CDR3 bases: TGTGCCAGCAGAACTCCTAGCGGGAGGAGGTCCGATACGCAGTATTTT. Translating it yields CASRTPSGRRSDTQYF.

This sequence joins TRBV6-6 and TRBJ1-5; a weak D match, TRBD1 (6 bases). The CDR3 length is 13 residues. Germline lookup yields CDR1 MNHNY and CDR2 SVGAGI (reference sequence). Trimming left V 6 bases short and J 4 bases short, with 10 bases between. CDR3 DNA sequence: TGTGCCAGCAGGCCGGACAGAAATCAGCCCCAGCATTTT. Its translation is CASRPDRNQPQHF.

The J gene is TRBJ2-1, the V gene TRBV29-1, with TRBD2 identical over 13 bases. Germline V CDR1 and CDR2: SQVTM, ANQGSEA. After removal of 0 bases from V and 10 bases from J, the junction contained 18 bases not matched to a gene. The CDR3 sequence is 19 residues long. CDR3 nucleotides: TGCAGCGTTGAAGATCAACCCAAAGCGACTAGCGGGAGGTCGTGGGAGCAGTTCTTC. Its translation is CSVEDQPKATSGRSWEQFF.

The chain employs TRBV25-1 and TRBJ2-3, with unresolved D. Trimming stripped 5 bases from V and 8 bases from J, with 14 bases between. Germline loops: CDR1 MGHDK, CDR2 SYGVNS. CDR3 length equals 13 residues. CDR3 bases: TGTGCCAGCAGTCCGCAGGTGTTGGTTACGCAGTATTTT. Protein sequence: CASSPQVLVTQYF.

This chain connects TRBV14 to TRBJ2-2; D possibly corresponds to TRBD2 (5 bases). The V and J ends lost 1 base and 6 bases respectively, with 15 bases between them. The CDR3 runs 16 residues. In germline, CDR1 is SGHDN, CDR2 FVKESK. The CDR3 coding sequence is TGTGCCAGCAGCCAAGGGATCGACCCGAGGGCCGGGGAGCTGTTTTTT. Encoded protein: CASSQGIDPRAGELFF.

The V and J genes are TRBV6-6 and TRBJ2-3, with D possibly being TRBD2 (5 bases). CDR3 length: 13 amino acids. Germline assignment: CDR1 MNHNY and CDR2 SVGAGI (reference sequence). V lost 5 bases, J lost 4 bases, and 10 bases lay in between. CDR3 sequence: CASSPYGADTQYF. The CDR3 bases are TGTGCCAGCAGTCCGTACGGGGCAGATACGCAGTATTTT.

The chain couples TRBV5-1 to TRBJ2-3; D is uncertain. Trimming cost V 5 bases and J 2 bases, with 9 bases left between them. This CDR3 region has 13 residues. Per the germline V gene, CDR1 is SGHRS and CDR2 is YFSETQ. DNA of the CDR3: TGCGCCAGCAGTCTCCAGCCCACAGATACGCAGTATTTT. Protein product: CASSLQPTDTQYF.

V and J are TRBV12-3 or TRBV12-4 and TRBJ2-7; TRBD2 agrees at 10 bases. The junction had 2 bases not matched to a gene; V was cut back by 6 bases and J by 3 bases. The CDR3 totals 13 residues. CDR3 amino acids: CASRGTSDYEQYF. The CDR3 DNA follows: TGTGCCAGCAGGGGGACTAGCGACTACGAGCAGTACTTC.

The genes are TRBV20-1 and TRBJ1-5, with a weak D call TRBD1 (6 bases). The germline gives CDR1 DFQATT, CDR2 SNEGSKA (reference sequence). The CDR3 length is 14 residues. The V and J ends lost 1 base and 7 bases respectively, with 14 bases between them. This CDR3 reads CSARVGGAGQPQHF. CDR3 in DNA: TGCAGTGCTAGAGTGGGGGGGGCAGGGCAGCCCCAGCATTTT.

J is TRBJ1-2 and V is TRBV6-5; tentatively, D is TRBD1 (6 bases). The CDR3 consists of 12 residues. The V gene lost 6 bases and the J gene lost 8 bases, with 13 bases spanning the gap. Germline V gene data show CDR1 as MNHEY and CDR2 as SVGAGI. CDR3 sequence reads: CASSQGFEGYTF. In nucleotides, the CDR3 is TGTGCCAGCAGCCAGGGGTTCGAGGGCTACACCTTC.